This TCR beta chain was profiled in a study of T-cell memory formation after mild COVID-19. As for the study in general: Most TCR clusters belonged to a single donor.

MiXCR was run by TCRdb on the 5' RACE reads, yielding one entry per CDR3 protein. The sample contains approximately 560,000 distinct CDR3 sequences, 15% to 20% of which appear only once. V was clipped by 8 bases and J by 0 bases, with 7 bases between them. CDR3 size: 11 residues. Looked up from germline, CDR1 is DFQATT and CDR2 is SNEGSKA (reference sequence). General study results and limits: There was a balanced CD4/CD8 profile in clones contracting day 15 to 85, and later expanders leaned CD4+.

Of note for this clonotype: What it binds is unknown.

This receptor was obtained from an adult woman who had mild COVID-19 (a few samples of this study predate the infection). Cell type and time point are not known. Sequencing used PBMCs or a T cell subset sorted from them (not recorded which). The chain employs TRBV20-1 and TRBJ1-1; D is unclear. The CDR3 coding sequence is TGCAGTACCATTTTGAACACTGAAGCTTTCTTT. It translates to CSTILNTEAFF.